Listed here are 9 T cell receptor beta chains from one sample, sequenced in a study of T cells after yellow fever vaccination. Using its own MiXCR run on the 5' RACE reads, TCRdb lists one record per CDR3 protein. The sample has 30,000 or so distinct CDR3 sequences, approximately 6% seen once. The specimen was PBMCs, either bulk or a sorted T-cell subset (CD4+, CD8+, memory, or dextramer-sorted; not recorded which), collected on the day of the yellow fever booster vaccination. Receptors were obtained from a young man who received the YFV17D yellow fever vaccine.

The chain recombines TRBV20-1 with TRBJ2-4, with 9 bases matching TRBD2. J lost 2 bases, V lost 1 base, and 6 bases had no gene match. In germline, CDR1 is DFQATT, CDR2 SNEGSKA (reference sequence). The CDR3 runs 16 residues. This CDR3 is CSARGVAGVSKNIQYF. The CDR3 DNA follows: TGCAGTGCTAGAGGTGTAGCGGGAGTTTCCAAAAACATTCAGTACTTC.

This clonotype came up a few times. The rearrangement joins TRBV6-2 or TRBV6-3 to TRBJ2-3; the match to TRBD2 covers 11 bases. V lost 7 bases and J lost 8; bases outside the gene matches: 14. Germline V gene sequence: CDR1 MNHEY, CDR2 SVGEGT. This CDR3 contains 16 residues. The CDR3 DNA reads as TGTGCCAGCACCGGCACCCCGGGACTAGCGGAATCTACGCAGTATTTT. It codes for CASTGTPGLAESTQYF.

With regard to this clonotype: Given a much more abundant clone one base away, this may be a read error. The chain recombines TRBV7-2 with TRBJ2-2; 7 bases line up with TRBD2. CDR1 and CDR2 from the germline V gene are SGHTA and FQGNSA. The trim removed 5 bases at V and 1 base at J, leaving 10 bases unmatched. CDR3 length: 17 amino acids. CDR3 nucleotide sequence: TGTGCCAGCAGCCGAGGGACGGGAGGAGTGAACACCGGGGAGCTGTTTTTT. It is translated as CASSRGTGGVNTGELFF. Full variable domain (missing parts from reference TRBV7-2 and TRBJ2-2): GAGVSQSPSNKVTEKGKDVELRCDPISGHTALYWYRQSLGQGLEFLIYFQGNSAPDKSGLPSDRFSAERTGGSVSTLTIQRTQQEDSAVYLCASSRGTGGVNTGELFFGEGSRLTVL.

Comments on this clonotype: A read error is possible here, since a much larger clone lies one base away. The gene calls are TRBV7-2 and TRBJ1-2; D call uncertain. V dropped 5 bases and J dropped 14 bases, with 21 bases sitting between them. This CDR3 has 13 amino acids. Per the germline V gene, CDR1 is SGHTA and CDR2 is FQGNSA. CDR3 sequence (DNA): TGTGCCAGCAGCGTACAGACGAGTGAAGCAAGAACCTTC. Its protein product is CASSVQTSEARTF.

This clonotype has at least ten counts. The V call is TRBV30, the J call TRBJ1-4; D is uncertain. The CDR3 loop spans 12 amino acids. Trimming removed 0 bases from V and 7 bases from J, with 6 bases in between. Germline CDR1 reads GTSNPN; CDR2 reads SVGIG (reference sequence). CDR3: CAWSVQSEKLFF. In nucleotides, the CDR3 is TGTGCCTGGAGTGTCCAGAGTGAAAAACTGTTTTTT.

V gene TRBV2 combines with J gene TRBJ2-5, with TRBD2 as a possible D gene (5 bases). Germline V gene data show CDR1 as SNHLY and CDR2 as FYNNEI. The CDR3 is made up of 11 amino acids. With 10 bases removed from V and 1 base from J, the gap between germline ends came to 7 bases. The CDR3 protein is CANSAQETQYF. DNA for the CDR3: TGTGCCAATAGCGCCCAAGAGACCCAGTACTTC.

This clonotype was picked up many times. This chain links TRBV12-3 or TRBV12-4 with TRBJ1-1; D remains unclear. Trimming left V 5 bases short and J 4 bases short, with 14 bases between. This CDR3 region has 14 residues. Here the CDR3 reads CASSARLKGTEAFF. For the CDR3, the DNA is TGTGCCAGCAGTGCGAGGTTAAAGGGCACTGAAGCTTTCTTT.

This clonotype was recorded at least ten times. This chain connects TRBV7-2 to TRBJ1-5, with unresolved D. The germline gives CDR1 SGHTA, CDR2 FQGNSA. This CDR3 spans 15 amino acids. V lost 0 bases and J 6 bases, leaving 12 bases between the germline ends. DNA of the CDR3: TGTGCCAGCAGCTTAGCTTACGGGGAAACTCAGCCCCAGCATTTT. Translation: CASSLAYGETQPQHF.

This clonotype was seen at least ten times. J is TRBJ2-3 and V is TRBV12-3 or TRBV12-4, with no clear D. The CDR3 extends over 13 amino acids. V lost 7 bases and J 6 bases, leaving 14 bases between the germline ends. The CDR3 region is CASTTATVDTQYF. In DNA, the CDR3 is TGTGCCAGCACTACAGCCACAGTTGATACGCAGTATTTT.